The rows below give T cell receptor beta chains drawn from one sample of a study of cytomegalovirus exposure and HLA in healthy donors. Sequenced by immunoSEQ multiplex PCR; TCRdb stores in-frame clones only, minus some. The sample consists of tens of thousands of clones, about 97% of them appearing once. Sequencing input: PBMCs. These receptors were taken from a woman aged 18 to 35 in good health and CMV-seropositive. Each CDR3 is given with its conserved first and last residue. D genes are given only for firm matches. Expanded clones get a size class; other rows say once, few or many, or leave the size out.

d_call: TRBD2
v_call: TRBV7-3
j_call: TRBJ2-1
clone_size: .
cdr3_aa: CASSLEAGEQFF
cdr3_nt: TGTGCCAGCAGCCTAGAAGCGGGAGAGCAGTTCTTC

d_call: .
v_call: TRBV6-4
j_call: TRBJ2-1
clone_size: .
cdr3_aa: CASSDGKGGYNEQFF
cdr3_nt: TGTGCCAGCAGTGACGGTAAGGGAGGCTACAATGAGCAGTTCTTC

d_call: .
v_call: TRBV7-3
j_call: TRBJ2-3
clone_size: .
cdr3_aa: CASSSTGRNTDTQYF
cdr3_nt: TGTGCCAGCAGCTCAACAGGCAGGAACACAGATACGCAGTATTTT

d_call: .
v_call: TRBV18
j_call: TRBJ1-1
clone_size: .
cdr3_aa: CASSPPPINPGSTEAFF
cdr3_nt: TGTGCCAGCTCACCACCTCCAATAAACCCTGGTAGCACTGAAGCTTTCTTT

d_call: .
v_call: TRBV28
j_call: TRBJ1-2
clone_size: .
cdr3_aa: CASSLEANYGYTF
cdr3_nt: TGTGCCAGCAGTTTAGAGGCTAACTATGGCTACACCTTC

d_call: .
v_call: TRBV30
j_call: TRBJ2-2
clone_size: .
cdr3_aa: CAWSIRGRTGELFF
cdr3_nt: TGTGCCTGGAGTATACGGGGGAGGACCGGGGAGCTGTTTTTT

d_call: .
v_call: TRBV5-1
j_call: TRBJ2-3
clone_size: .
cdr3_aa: CASSFGFTSTDTQYF
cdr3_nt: TGCGCCAGCAGCTTCGGGTTTACTAGCACAGATACGCAGTATTTT

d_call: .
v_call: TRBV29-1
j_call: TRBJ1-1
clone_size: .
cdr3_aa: CSVGSTEAFF
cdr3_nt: TGCAGCGTGGGGAGCACTGAAGCTTTCTTT

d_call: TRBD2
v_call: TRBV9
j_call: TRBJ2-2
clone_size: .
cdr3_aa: CASRAGTRSRSGELFF
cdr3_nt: TGTGCCAGCAGGGCCGGGACTAGGTCTCGAAGCGGGGAGCTGTTTTTT

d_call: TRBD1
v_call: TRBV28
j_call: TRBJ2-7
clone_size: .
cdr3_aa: CASSLLQGAIIEQYF
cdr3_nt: TGTGCCAGCAGTTTACTTCAGGGGGCTATAATCGAGCAGTACTTC

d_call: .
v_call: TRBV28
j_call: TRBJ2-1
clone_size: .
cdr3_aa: CASSLFRDYNEQFF
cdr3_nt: TGTGCCAGCAGTTTGTTCCGGGACTACAATGAGCAGTTCTTC

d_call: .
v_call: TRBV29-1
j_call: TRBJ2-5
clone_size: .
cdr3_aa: CSVGGGDLRSETQYF
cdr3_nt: TGCAGCGTTGGGGGGGGCGATCTTAGATCGGAGACCCAGTACTTC

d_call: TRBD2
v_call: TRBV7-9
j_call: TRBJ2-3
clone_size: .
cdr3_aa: CASSLAPAGGTSAQYF
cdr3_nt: TGTGCCAGCAGCTTAGCGCCAGCGGGAGGCACCTCGGCGCAGTATTTT

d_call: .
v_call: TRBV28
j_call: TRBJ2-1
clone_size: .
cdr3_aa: CASSSQGLHEQFF
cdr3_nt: TGTGCCAGCAGTTCCCAGGGGCTGCATGAGCAGTTCTTC

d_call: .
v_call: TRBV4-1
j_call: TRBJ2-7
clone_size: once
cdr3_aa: CASSPDPDTQLSYEQYF
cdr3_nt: TGCGCCAGCAGCCCGGATCCGGACACCCAGCTCTCCTACGAGCAGTACTTC

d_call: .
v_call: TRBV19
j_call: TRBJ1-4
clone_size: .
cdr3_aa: CASRGVQNEKLFF
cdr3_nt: TGTGCCAGTAGGGGAGTGCAGAATGAAAAACTGTTTTTT

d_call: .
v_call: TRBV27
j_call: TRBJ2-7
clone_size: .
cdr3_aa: CASSLSSGSLAYEQYF
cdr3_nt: TGTGCCAGCAGTTTATCTAGCGGATCCCTTGCCTACGAGCAGTACTTC

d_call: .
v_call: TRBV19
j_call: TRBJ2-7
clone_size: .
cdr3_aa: CASSPGRGEVSYEQYF
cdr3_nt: TGTGCCAGTAGTCCGGGACGAGGGGAGGTCTCCTACGAGCAGTACTTC

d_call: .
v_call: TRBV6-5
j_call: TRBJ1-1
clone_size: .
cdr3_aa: CASSYSSGDEAFF
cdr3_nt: TGTGCCAGCAGTTACTCGTCGGGAGATGAAGCTTTCTTT

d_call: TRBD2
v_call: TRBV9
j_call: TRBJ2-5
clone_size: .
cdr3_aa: CASSVRLAGGPPRVTTQYF
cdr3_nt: TGTGCCAGCAGCGTGAGGCTAGCGGGAGGCCCGCCTAGAGTAACGACCCAGTACTTC

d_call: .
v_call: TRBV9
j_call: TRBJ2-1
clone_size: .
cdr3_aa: CASSVAGTGVNEQFF
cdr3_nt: TGTGCCAGCAGCGTAGCGGGGACGGGGGTGAATGAGCAGTTCTTC

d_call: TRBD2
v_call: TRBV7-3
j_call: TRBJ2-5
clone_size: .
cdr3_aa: CASSLAGPYQETQYF
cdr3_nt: TGTGCCAGCAGCCTAGCGGGTCCGTACCAAGAGACCCAGTACTTC

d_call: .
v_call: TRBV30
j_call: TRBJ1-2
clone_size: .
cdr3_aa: CAWSSVYGYTF
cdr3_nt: TGTGCCTGGAGTTCAGTCTATGGCTACACCTTC

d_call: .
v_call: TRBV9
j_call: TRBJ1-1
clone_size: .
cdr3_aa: CASSAQGATEAFF
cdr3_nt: TGTGCCAGCAGCGCACAGGGCGCCACTGAAGCTTTCTTT

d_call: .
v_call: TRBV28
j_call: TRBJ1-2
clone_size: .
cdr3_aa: CASSDSYGYTF
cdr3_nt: TGTGCCAGCAGTGACAGCTATGGCTACACCTTC

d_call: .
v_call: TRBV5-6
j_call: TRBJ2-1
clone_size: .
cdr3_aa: CASSLISAGEQFF
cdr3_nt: TGTGCCAGCAGCTTGATTAGCGCCGGTGAGCAGTTCTTC

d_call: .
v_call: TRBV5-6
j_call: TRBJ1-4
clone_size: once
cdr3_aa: CASSGDPGKGPEKLFF
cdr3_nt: TGTGCCAGCAGCGGCGACCCCGGGAAAGGGCCGGAAAAACTGTTTTTT